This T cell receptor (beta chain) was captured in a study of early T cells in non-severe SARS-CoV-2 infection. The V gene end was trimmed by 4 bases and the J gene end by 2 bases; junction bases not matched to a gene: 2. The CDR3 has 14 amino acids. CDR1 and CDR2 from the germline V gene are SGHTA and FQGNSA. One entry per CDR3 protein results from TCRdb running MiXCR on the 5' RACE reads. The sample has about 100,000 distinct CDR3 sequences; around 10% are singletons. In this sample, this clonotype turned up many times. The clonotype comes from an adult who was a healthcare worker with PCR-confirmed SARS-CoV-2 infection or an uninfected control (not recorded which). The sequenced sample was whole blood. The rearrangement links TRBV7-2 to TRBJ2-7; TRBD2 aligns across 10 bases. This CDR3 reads CASSSTSGPYEQYF. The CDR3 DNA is TGTGCCAGCAGCTCGACTAGCGGGCCCTACGAGCAGTACTTC.